Given below is one T cell receptor (beta chain) in context. These data are taken from a study of blood T cell repertoires in COVID-19. Study-wide context: Samples taken during acute and convalescent COVID-19 were collected in the United States, Italy and Spain. The analysed material was cDNA or gDNA that came from T cells, B-cell-depleted T cells, or PBMCs.

The CDR3 contains 16 residues. The J segment lost 2 bases and the V segment lost 5 bases, leaving 11 bases of the junction unmatched. Per the germline V gene, CDR1 is SEHNR and CDR2 is FQNEAQ (reference sequence). Source study methods: Counts of nucleated cells, estimated from reference gene primer amplification, were obtained. Repertoires were generated with immunoSEQ multiplex PCR, while TCRdb's copy carries only in-frame clones and drops some. The DNA gave D and trimming, while V, J and clone size come from that table. This sample yields 250,000 to 350,000 clones, of which roughly 84% are seen a single time; more than 1.1% belongs to the top ten.

This sequence was found in a human donor with COVID-19, enrolled during active disease. The donor label of this sample is uncertain. Material for sequencing was peripheral blood. The rearrangement uses TRBV7-9 and TRBJ2-5, with 7 bases aligning to TRBD1. CDR3 region: CASSTRQGGPQETQYF. The CDR3 coding sequence is TGTGCCAGCAGCACCCGACAGGGTGGGCCTCAAGAGACCCAGTACTTC.